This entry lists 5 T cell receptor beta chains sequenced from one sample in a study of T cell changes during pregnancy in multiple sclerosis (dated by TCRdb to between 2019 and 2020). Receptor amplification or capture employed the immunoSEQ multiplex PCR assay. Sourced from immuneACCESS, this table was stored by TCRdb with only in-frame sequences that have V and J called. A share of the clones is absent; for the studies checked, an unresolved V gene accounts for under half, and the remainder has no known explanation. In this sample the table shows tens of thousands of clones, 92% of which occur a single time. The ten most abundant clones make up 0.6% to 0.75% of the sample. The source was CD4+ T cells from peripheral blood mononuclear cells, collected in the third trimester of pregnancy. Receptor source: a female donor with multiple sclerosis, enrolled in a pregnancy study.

The CDR3 loop reads CASSLDRRSYEQYF. DNA for the CDR3: TGCGCCAGCAGCTTGGACAGGCGCTCCTACGAGCAGTACTTC. This chain joins TRBV5-1 and TRBJ2-7; weak D call: TRBD1 (5 bases). Germline lookup yields CDR1 SGHRS and CDR2 YFSETQ. This CDR3 region has 14 residues. V lost 0 bases to trimming and J lost 0 bases, with 7 bases between them.

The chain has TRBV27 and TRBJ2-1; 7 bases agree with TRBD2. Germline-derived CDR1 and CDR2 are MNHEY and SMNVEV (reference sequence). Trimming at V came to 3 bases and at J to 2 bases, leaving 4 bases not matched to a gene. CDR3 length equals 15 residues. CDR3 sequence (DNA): TGTGCCAGCAGTTTTGTGGGAGGGCCCTACAATGAGCAGTTCTTC. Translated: CASSFVGGPYNEQFF.

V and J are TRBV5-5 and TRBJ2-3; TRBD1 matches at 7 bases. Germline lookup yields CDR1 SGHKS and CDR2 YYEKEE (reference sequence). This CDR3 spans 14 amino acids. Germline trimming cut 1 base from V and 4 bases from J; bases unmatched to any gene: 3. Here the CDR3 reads CASSLTGAADTQYF. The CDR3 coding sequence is TGTGCCAGCAGCTTGACAGGGGCGGCAGATACGCAGTATTTT.

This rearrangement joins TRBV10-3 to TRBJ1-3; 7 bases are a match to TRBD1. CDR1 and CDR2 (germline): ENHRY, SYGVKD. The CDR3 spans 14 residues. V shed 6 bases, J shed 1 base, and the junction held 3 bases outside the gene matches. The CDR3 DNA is TGTGCCATCAGGACAGGGACTTCTGGAAACACCATATATTTT. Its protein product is CAIRTGTSGNTIYF.

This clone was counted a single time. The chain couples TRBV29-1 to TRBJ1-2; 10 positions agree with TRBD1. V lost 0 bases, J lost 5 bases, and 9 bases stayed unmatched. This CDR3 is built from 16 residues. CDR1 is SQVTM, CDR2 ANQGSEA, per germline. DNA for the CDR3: TGCAGCGTTGAAGAATTAAAGACAGGGGGCGAGTATGGCTACACCTTC. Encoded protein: CSVEELKTGGEYGYTF.